A single sample gave rise to the 10 T cell receptor beta chains below, sequenced in a study of OX40 agonist ivuxolimab in advanced cancers. Method: immunoSEQ multiplex PCR; TCRdb's copy keeps in-frame clones and lacks some. Here the sample spans around 56,000 clones, about four fifths being singletons. The sequencing used CD4+ or CD8+ T cells sorted from blood, collected in a trial of the OX40 agonist ivuxolimab. The receptors originated from an adult with an advanced solid tumor such as melanoma, head and neck, liver or kidney cancer.

The J gene is TRBJ2-2, the V gene TRBV5-1; no firm D call. The CDR3 spans 12 residues. CDR1 SGHRS and CDR2 YFSETQ come from the germline V gene. The V end lost 7 bases, the J end lost 5 bases, and 9 bases lay between the germline ends. The CDR3 region is CASGVSTGELFF. CDR3 nucleotides: TGCGCCAGCGGGGTATCGACCGGGGAGCTGTTTTTT.

V and J are TRBV27 and TRBJ1-2; no clear D gene. There are 16 residues in the CDR3. Germline-derived CDR1 and CDR2 are MNHEY and SMNVEV (reference sequence). Trimming took off 3 bases at V and 5 bases at J, with 19 bases between the two ends. CDR3 sequence: CASSFLGATSQYGYTF. The DNA of the CDR3 is TGTGCCAGCAGTTTCCTAGGAGCGACATCACAATATGGCTACACCTTC.

The chain combines TRBV5-4 with TRBJ1-5; 7 bases are a match to TRBD1. CDR1 is SGHNT, CDR2 YYREEE, per germline (reference sequence). Trimming cost V 0 bases and J 9 bases; bases outside gene matches: 9. The CDR3 spans 15 residues. CDR3 in DNA: TGTGCCAGCAGCTTGGGGCCGGGACAGAAGGGGCCCCAGCATTTT. The encoded protein is CASSLGPGQKGPQHF.

The rearrangement links TRBV27 to TRBJ2-1; no clear D gene. This CDR3 is built from 13 residues. Germline-derived CDR1 and CDR2 are MNHEY and SMNVEV (reference sequence). V shed 2 bases and J shed 7 bases, with 9 bases lying between them. In DNA, the CDR3 is TGTGCCAGCAGTTTACCTTCGAGGAATGAGCAGTTCTTC. This gives the protein CASSLPSRNEQFF.

Only one count was recorded for this clone. The chain couples TRBV5-6 to TRBJ2-1; no firm D call. V shed 0 bases and J shed 7 bases, with 8 bases lying between them. CDR3 length: 13 amino acids. Germline V gives CDR1 SGHDT, CDR2 YYEEEE. This CDR3 reads CASSLAGVNEQFF. In nucleotides, the CDR3 is TGTGCCAGCAGCTTGGCCGGAGTAAATGAGCAGTTCTTC. Using reference TRBV5-6 and TRBJ2-1 for the parts outside the CDR3, the full variable domain is DAGVTQSPTHLIKTRGQQVTLRCSPKSGHDTVSWYQQALGQGPQFIFQYYEEEERQRGNFPDRFSGHQFPNYSSELNVNALLLGDSALYLCASSLAGVNEQFFGPGTRLTVL.

The chain joins TRBV4-2 to TRBJ1-2; weak D call: TRBD1 (5 bases). Trimming removed 0 bases at V and 3 bases at J, with 11 bases between. CDR1 is LGHNA and CDR2 is YNFKEQ in the germline V gene. The length of the CDR3 is 15 residues. The CDR3 DNA reads TGTGCCAGCAGCCAAGAGGGAGGGGCACACTATGGCTACACCTTC. Its translation is CASSQEGGAHYGYTF.

Only one count was recorded for this clone. V and J are TRBV5-6 and TRBJ1-5; no definite D call. Germline V gene data show CDR1 as SGHDT and CDR2 as YYEEEE. The CDR3 sequence is 14 residues long. Trimming pared 4 bases from V and 0 bases from J, leaving 8 bases between. Written as DNA, the CDR3 is TGTGCCAGCAGCACGGGGTTTAGCAATCAGCCCCAGCATTTT. This translates into CASSTGFSNQPQHF.

The chain couples TRBV30 to TRBJ1-1, with D unclear. V was clipped by 0 bases and J by 6 bases, with 11 bases between them. Germline CDR1 is GTSNPN and CDR2 is SVGIG (reference sequence). This CDR3 spans 13 amino acids. Here the CDR3 reads CAWSVLLYPEAFF. The CDR3 region has the DNA TGTGCCTGGAGTGTTCTCCTATACCCTGAAGCTTTCTTT.

This chain joins TRBV5-4 and TRBJ2-7; TRBD1 agrees at 10 bases. Losses at the gene ends were 4 bases for V and 5 bases for J; bases not matched to a gene: 9. CDR3 length equals 15 residues. Germline V gene data show CDR1 as SGHNT and CDR2 as YYREEE (reference sequence). CDR3 in DNA: TGTGCCAGCAGCGCCGCCGGGACAGGGGTCCACGAGCAGTACTTC. Protein: CASSAAGTGVHEQYF.

The V and J genes are TRBV6-5 and TRBJ2-1; tentative D call: TRBD1 (6 bases). The CDR3 runs to 15 residues. Germline V gene sequence: CDR1 MNHEY, CDR2 SVGAGI. Trimming removed 0 bases from V and 3 bases from J, with 9 bases in between. DNA for the CDR3: TGTGCCAGCAGTTACTCGAAGGACAGCTACAATGAGCAGTTCTTC. Protein sequence: CASSYSKDSYNEQFF.